This entry features one TCR beta chain sequence. Which antigen it targets is not known. The record has no base qualities; no much larger clone is one base away. The receptor library was made with 5' RACE. Sequencing instrument: Illumina HiSeq 2500. The second PCR ran for roughly 7 to 11 cycles and used a J-beta primer mix along with a sample-barcoded 5' primer. A unique molecular identifier was introduced onto each TCR beta cDNA molecule by a template-switch 5' adaptor carrying 12 random nucleotides. Each sample yielded at least 3 million CDR3-containing paired-end reads. All of the RNA was converted into first-strand cDNA using the Mint cDNA synthesis kit, with a TRBC-specific oligonucleotide serving as the primer. All cDNA was treated with uracil-DNA glycosylase and then went through a first 18-cycle PCR with the universal primers M1SS and BC2_uni_R. In the paper's pipeline: For normalization, 1 million high-quality reads were randomly selected from each sample, with every read carrying a distinct molecular identifier. Reads sharing molecular identifiers were discarded rather than binned into consensus sequences. MiTCR, with a Q25 quality threshold and the strictest error-elimination algorithm, was used for CDR3 identification, clonotype clustering and error correction. A nonparametric unseen species model with Euler transformation was used to estimate lower-bound total TCR beta diversity. TCRdb trimmed the raw reads at Q25, called clones with MiXCR and kept productive beta chains. Rows are combined by CDR3 protein, so each entry shows the most common genes and DNA. The V and J calls were determined by TCRdb, not by the authors. The sample contains over a million distinct CDR3 sequences, approximately 25% of them found a single time. The leading ten clones occupy 0.65% to 0.75% of the sample.

The roughly 39 donors, aged about 6 to 95 years, were systemically healthy Caucasian individuals from Russia. Ten milliliters of peripheral blood were collected from each donor into EDTA-treated Vacutainer tubes. Ficoll-Paque density-gradient centrifugation was used to isolate PBMCs, with at least 6.5 million obtained per sample. Trizol reagent was used to extract total RNA from PBMCs, with at least 5.5 micrograms per sample. For every donor, flow cytometry on a PBMC aliquot measured the percentage of naive CD45RAhigh/CD27high T cells. CDR1 and CDR2 are drawn from the germline V gene: KGHDR, SFDVKD. V is reduced by 4 bases and J by 2 bases, leaving a spacing of 16 bases between them. The CDR3 goes from the cysteine to the phenylalanine over 16 residues. Only CDR3 DNA is held: 48 bases, read in frame from base 1. The data stem from a study of blood T cells in healthy people across ages (dated by TCRdb to the mid-2010s). Regarding the study in general: In model experiments, template switching captured roughly one uniquely barcoded TCR beta cDNA molecule for every two T cells. Age-related changes in TCR beta repertoire diversity were measured in the study by deep sequencing normalized with unique cDNA molecular identifiers. Four age groups were formed from the donors: young (average approximately 15 years), middle-aged (just under 40), aged (more than 55) and long-lived (around 80). The study analyzed two additional independent replicas of 1 million unique cDNA reads from the same blood draw for two donors, one aged 18 to 29 and one aged 80 or older.

What the research found in general, with its limitations: Donor CMV infection status was unknown, potentially confounding age-related changes in expanded clonotypes. Observed TCR beta diversity per million T cells fell roughly linearly with age, and a significant reduction was already apparent by age around 36. Since profiling was done on bulk unsorted PBMCs, naive and antigen-experienced compartments could not be conclusively compared. Compared with the aged group, more naive CD4+ T cells, fewer expanded clones and increased TCR diversity were shown by the long-lived group, suggesting age selection. Estimates of total diversity based on one million sequenced T cells were regarded as lower bounds and as underestimates. A strong correlation was found between observed TCR beta diversity and the percentage of naive T cells measured by flow cytometry.

These data were also reused for a study on T cells of mothers and their children. The second study reports: The donors were nine systemically healthy Caucasian individuals, made up of three mothers and their six children. cDNA synthesis used all of the extracted RNA, with roughly 1.5 ug of RNA in each 15 ul reaction. Sample barcodes and 2-4 random nucleotides were added via the M1S primer in the second PCR. Over 10 million TCR beta CDR3 reads came from each mother, compared with some 3 million reads from each child. In both related and unrelated pairs, thymic selection shapes the output of TCR recombination in a similar way, with inherited differences having only a minor effect. Normalized repertoire overlap in related mother-child pairs was always slightly higher than in unrelated mother-child pairs, but the difference was never significant. No persistent microchimeric T cell clones were detected, at a sensitivity of approximately 100 clones per million clonotypes. In the study, deep NGS was used to compare the TCR beta repertoires of mothers and children, and features distinguishing related mother-child pairs from unrelated individuals were sought. Mothers averaged about 37 +/- 4 years of age and children averaged around 10 +/- 4 years. Libraries were sequenced on Illumina HiSeq 2000 with 100+100 nt paired-end reads after adapter ligation with NEBNext reagents. To prevent cross-contamination, the mother and child libraries were prepared a month apart and were sequenced in separate runs. For each donor, between 500,000 and 2,000,000 distinct TCR beta clonotypes were identified. Naive TCR beta clonotypes were estimated from low-frequency clonotypes matched to each donor's FACS-determined naive share, without sorting.

The TCR originated in a girl aged 2 to 9 in good health. Sample: blood. Recombination joined TRBV24-1 with TRBJ2-5, with TRBD2 tentatively as D gene (5 bases match). The sequence in DNA is TGTGCCACCAGTGAAGGTGGGCGGGCGTCACAAGAGACCCAGTACTTC. It encodes CATSEGGRASQETQYF.